The 11 T cell receptor beta chains listed next were all sequenced from one sample in a study of PD-1 blockade in classical Hodgkin lymphoma. Only in-frame clones appear in the TCRdb table, and some are missing; sequencing was by immunoSEQ multiplex PCR. The profile covers around 57,000 clones, with about 89% appearing a single time and approximately 6.8% taken by the ten largest. The sample's time point: cycle 4 day 1 (C4D1), after five to seven weeks of nivolumab. All patients relapsed after autologous stem cell transplantation, and brentuximab vedotin exposure varied. The source was peripheral blood mononuclear cells (PBMCs), collected before the fourth cycle of nivolumab. The receptors were sampled from a human donor with classical Hodgkin lymphoma.

On this clone: Different DNA sequences within this sample yield the same CDR3. The genes are TRBV19 and TRBJ1-5, with D perhaps matching TRBD1 (6 bases). CDR3 length: 15 amino acids. Deletions cut 1 base from V and 5 bases from J, with 12 bases between. The germline V gene has CDR1 LNHDA and CDR2 SQIVND (reference sequence). CDR3 bases: TGTGCCAGTAGTATAGTTTCCAGGGGACATCAGCCCCAGCATTTT. Encoded protein: CASSIVSRGHQPQHF.

CDR3 residues: CASSLAGGNQPQHF. The CDR3 DNA follows: TGTGCCAGCAGCTTAGCAGGTGGGAATCAGCCCCAGCATTTT. This chain links TRBV11-2 with TRBJ1-5; D gene uncertain. Germline V gives CDR1 SGHAT, CDR2 FQNNGV. The germline V and J ends were trimmed by 1 base and 4 bases, with 8 bases remaining between them. CDR3 size: 14 residues.

The chain couples TRBV20-1 to TRBJ1-1; the D gene is possibly TRBD1 (5 bases). The CDR3 loop spans 11 amino acids. CDR1 and CDR2 (germline): DFQATT, SNEGSKA (reference sequence). The CDR3 loop reads CRGQQNTEAFF. CDR3 sequence (DNA): TGCAGGGGGCAGCAGAACACTGAAGCTTTCTTT.

This clone was counted only a few times. The chain is built from TRBV5-1 and TRBJ2-7; tentatively, D is TRBD1 (5 bases). V shed 1 base and J shed 5 bases, with 7 bases lying between them. Per the germline V gene, CDR1 is SGHRS and CDR2 is YFSETQ. The length of the CDR3 is 12 residues. The CDR3 nucleotides are TGCGCCAGCAGCTTGATCAGGGACGAGCAGTACTTC. Its protein product is CASSLIRDEQYF.

Points on this clone: A read error may produce the germline difference seen at one junction end. The chain couples TRBV6-5 to TRBJ2-2; D could derive from TRBD1 or TRBD2 (5 bases each). The germline gives CDR1 MNHEY, CDR2 SVGAGI. This CDR3 is 15 amino acids long. The CDR3 DNA sequence: TGTGCCGGCAGTTACTCGGGACCCACACCCGGGGAGCTGTTTTTT. Translating it yields CAGSYSGPTPGELFF.

The chain uses TRBV2 and TRBJ1-4; D is uncertain. Germline V gene data show CDR1 as SNHLY and CDR2 as FYNNEI. V lost 3 bases and J 5 bases, leaving 16 bases between the germline ends. There are 16 residues in the CDR3. The CDR3 DNA follows: TGTGCCAGCAGTGATGTGGGGAGATCCGGAAATGAAAAACTGTTTTTT. It is translated as CASSDVGRSGNEKLFF.

The chain has TRBV4-1 and TRBJ2-3; D unresolved. Germline V gene data show CDR1 as MGHRA and CDR2 as YSYEKL. The length of the CDR3 is 15 residues. V was pared by 0 bases and J by 2 bases, with 9 bases between. The CDR3: CASSQDGRATDTQYF. DNA for the CDR3: TGCGCCAGCAGCCAAGATGGCCGGGCCACAGATACGCAGTATTTT.

This chain joins TRBV2 and TRBJ2-3; D remains unclear. In germline, CDR1 is SNHLY, CDR2 FYNNEI. Trimming left V 3 bases short and J 0 bases short, with 7 bases between. The CDR3 extends over 14 amino acids. CDR3 loop: CASSDYYSTDTQYF. In nucleotides, the CDR3 is TGTGCCAGCAGTGACTATTACAGCACAGATACGCAGTATTTT.

This chain links TRBV15 with TRBJ1-5; D might be TRBD1 (5 bases). The CDR3 is made up of 19 amino acids. Deletions cut 0 bases from V and 2 bases from J, with 20 bases between. Looked up from germline, CDR1 is LNHNV and CDR2 is YYDKDF (reference sequence). This chain's CDR3 is CATSRDLLGTSGGNQPQHF. The CDR3, as DNA: TGTGCCACCAGCAGAGATCTGTTGGGGACTTCAGGTGGCAATCAGCCCCAGCATTTT.

This clone was seen once. CDR3 DNA sequence: TGTGCCAGCAGCCCCGATGCCGGCGGGGCGGCGAACACCGGGGAGCTGTTTTTT. It translates to CASSPDAGGAANTGELFF. The chain employs TRBV7-2 and TRBJ2-2; D perhaps matches TRBD2 (6 bases). CDR3 length: 18 residues. Trimming stripped 5 bases from V and 0 bases from J, with 19 bases between. Germline CDR1 reads SGHTA; CDR2 reads FQGNSA.

V gene TRBV28 combines with J gene TRBJ1-5; D gene ambiguous. The V gene lost 7 bases and the J gene lost 7 bases, with 11 bases spanning the gap. The CDR3 has 12 amino acids. Looked up from germline, CDR1 is MDHEN and CDR2 is SYDVKM. This CDR3 is CASMEPLQPQHF. CDR3 bases: TGTGCCAGCATGGAACCCCTACAGCCCCAGCATTTT.